These T cell receptor beta chains were read from a single sample in a study of blood T cell repertoires in COVID-19. Sequenced by immunoSEQ multiplex PCR; TCRdb stores in-frame clones only, minus some. In the table there are some 200,000 clones, around 86% of which are singletons. Sequencing was done on a sample of peripheral blood. All receptors derive from an elderly woman in a cohort sampled during active or convalescent COVID-19. CDR3s include the opening cysteine and the closing phenylalanine or tryptophan. Each record gives: J gene, V gene, clone size, D gene, CDR3 protein, CDR3 DNA. D genes are given only for firm matches. Clone size is stated in some rows and not others, as once, few, many or a class when expanded.

J: TRBJ1-2
V: TRBV9
size: once
D: TRBD1
CDR3: CASSPGQGAHGYTF
DNA: TGTGCCAGCAGCCCGGGACAGGGGGCGCATGGCTACACCTTC

J: TRBJ1-4
V: TRBV10-3
size: .
D: .
CDR3: CAISESGGTNEKLFF
DNA: TGTGCCATCAGTGAGTCGGGGGGGACTAATGAAAAACTGTTTTTT

J: TRBJ1-2
V: TRBV5-5
size: .
D: .
CDR3: CATQENSDGYTF
DNA: TGTGCCACCCAGGAGAATAGCGATGGCTACACCTTC

J: TRBJ1-2
V: TRBV12-3/TRBV12-4
size: .
D: .
CDR3: CASALSNYGYTF
DNA: TGTGCCAGCGCCCTGAGTAACTATGGCTACACCTTC

J: TRBJ1-6
V: TRBV6-4
size: .
D: .
CDR3: CASSEFSGNSPLHF
DNA: TGTGCCAGCAGTGAGTTCAGCGGAAATTCACCCCTCCACTTT

J: TRBJ1-2
V: TRBV24-1
size: .
D: TRBD1
CDR3: CATSDPGQRLDGYTF
DNA: TGTGCCACCAGTGACCCGGGACAGAGACTAGATGGCTACACCTTC

J: TRBJ2-5
V: TRBV28
size: .
D: TRBD2
CDR3: CASSLRIVRRGVETQYF
DNA: TGTGCCAGCAGTTTAAGGATAGTAAGGCGGGGGGTGGAGACCCAGTACTTC

J: TRBJ1-1
V: TRBV9
size: once
D: .
CDR3: CASSVSGNTEAFF
DNA: TGTGCCAGCAGCGTATCGGGTAACACTGAAGCTTTCTTT

J: TRBJ2-7
V: TRBV7-2
size: .
D: .
CDR3: CASSLVQGSRYEQYF
DNA: TGTGCCAGCAGCTTAGTGCAGGGCTCACGATACGAGCAGTACTTC

J: TRBJ1-1
V: TRBV6-5
size: .
D: .
CDR3: CASIIGAGEAFF
DNA: TGTGCCAGCATCATAGGGGCAGGTGAAGCTTTCTTT

J: TRBJ1-2
V: TRBV28
size: .
D: .
CDR3: CASSLGAGKTYGYTF
DNA: TGTGCCAGCAGTTTAGGGGCAGGGAAAACCTATGGCTACACCTTC

J: TRBJ2-7
V: TRBV4-3
size: .
D: .
CDR3: CASSQDFGRQAYEQYF
DNA: TGCGCCAGCAGCCAAGATTTTGGAAGGCAGGCTTACGAGCAGTACTTC

J: TRBJ2-2
V: TRBV2
size: .
D: .
CDR3: CASSDQRYPTGELFF
DNA: TGTGCCAGCAGTGATCAGCGTTACCCCACCGGGGAGCTGTTTTTT

J: TRBJ2-5
V: TRBV5-1
size: .
D: TRBD2
CDR3: CASSLATRRGETQYF
DNA: TGCGCCAGCAGCTTGGCGACTCGGCGGGGGGAGACCCAGTACTTC

J: TRBJ2-5
V: TRBV5-1
size: .
D: .
CDR3: CASSSEDSYQETQYF
DNA: TGCGCCAGCAGCTCAGAGGACAGCTACCAAGAGACCCAGTACTTC

J: TRBJ2-6
V: TRBV10-3
size: once
D: .
CDR3: CAISRGGGGSSGANVLTF
DNA: TGTGCCATCAGCCGAGGCGGTGGAGGGAGCTCTGGGGCCAACGTCCTGACTTTC

J: TRBJ1-6
V: TRBV28
size: once
D: .
CDR3: CASSFAGEGSSPLHF
DNA: TGTGCCAGCAGTTTTGCGGGGGAGGGGAGTTCACCCCTCCACTTT

J: TRBJ2-1
V: TRBV5-5
size: .
D: TRBD2
CDR3: CASSTGLAGANSYNEQFF
DNA: TGTGCCAGCAGCACCGGACTAGCGGGAGCTAACTCCTACAATGAGCAGTTCTTC

J: TRBJ1-6
V: TRBV5-1
size: .
D: .
CDR3: CASSLAQTNSPLHF
DNA: TGCGCCAGCAGCTTGGCCCAAACAAATTCACCCCTCCACTTT

J: TRBJ1-2
V: TRBV2
size: .
D: TRBD1
CDR3: CASIRQGQNYGYTF
DNA: TGTGCCAGCATCCGACAGGGCCAGAACTATGGCTACACCTTC

J: TRBJ2-1
V: TRBV6-6
size: .
D: .
CDR3: CASSYSAQGENEQFF
DNA: TGTGCCAGCAGTTACTCGGCCCAGGGTGAGAATGAGCAGTTCTTC

J: TRBJ1-2
V: TRBV19
size: once
D: .
CDR3: CASSKGFDYGYTF
DNA: TGTGCCAGTAGTAAGGGGTTTGACTATGGCTACACCTTC

J: TRBJ1-2
V: TRBV27
size: .
D: .
CDR3: CASSLSGYGYTF
DNA: TGTGCCAGCAGTTTATCCGGGTATGGCTACACCTTC

J: TRBJ2-3
V: TRBV5-1
size: .
D: .
CDR3: CASSLAAVGGTDTQYF
DNA: TGCGCCAGCAGCTTGGCCGCGGTAGGGGGCACAGATACGCAGTATTTT

J: TRBJ2-3
V: TRBV30
size: .
D: .
CDR3: CAWMSGVSSTDTQYF
DNA: TGTGCCTGGATGAGCGGAGTTTCTAGCACAGATACGCAGTATTTT

J: TRBJ2-5
V: TRBV9
size: .
D: .
CDR3: CASSVVAGLGETQYF
DNA: TGTGCCAGCAGCGTAGTGGCTGGGCTGGGAGAGACCCAGTACTTC

J: TRBJ2-5
V: TRBV6-5
size: .
D: .
CDR3: CASSYIGAGRSETQYF
DNA: TGTGCCAGCAGTTACATCGGTGCGGGACGGAGCGAGACCCAGTACTTC

J: TRBJ1-3
V: TRBV27
size: .
D: .
CDR3: CASSSGGQSGNTIYF
DNA: TGTGCCAGCAGTTCAGGAGGACAGTCTGGAAACACCATATATTTT

J: TRBJ1-1
V: TRBV2
size: .
D: TRBD1
CDR3: CASRETGGKNTEAFF
DNA: TGTGCCAGCAGGGAGACAGGGGGTAAGAACACTGAAGCTTTCTTT

J: TRBJ1-5
V: TRBV4-1
size: .
D: .
CDR3: CASSQEGGGRGKQPQHF
DNA: TGCGCCAGCAGCCAAGAAGGAGGAGGCAGGGGCAAACAGCCCCAGCATTTT

J: TRBJ2-5
V: TRBV5-1
size: .
D: .
CDR3: CASSLGGSSSQSQETQYF
DNA: TGCGCCAGCAGCTTGGGCGGGTCTAGCAGCCAAAGCCAAGAGACCCAGTACTTC

J: TRBJ2-2
V: TRBV21-1
size: few
D: .
CDR3: CASHFRKRRLQGASGELFF
DNA: TGTGCCAGCCACTTCAGGAAGCGGAGGCTACAGGGGGCGTCCGGGGAGCTGTTTTTT

J: TRBJ1-2
V: TRBV18
size: once
D: .
CDR3: CASSPQGSQGAGYTF
DNA: TGTGCCAGCTCACCACAGGGGTCACAGGGAGCTGGCTACACCTTC

J: TRBJ1-1
V: TRBV2
size: few
D: TRBD1
CDR3: CASSTGGGYFGNTEAFF
DNA: TGTGCCAGCAGCACAGGGGGAGGGTATTTCGGGAACACTGAAGCTTTCTTT

J: TRBJ2-7
V: TRBV6-5
size: .
D: TRBD2
CDR3: CASSSPGGSSYEQYF
DNA: TGTGCCAGCAGTAGTCCGGGGGGGTCCTCCTACGAGCAGTACTTC

J: TRBJ1-4
V: TRBV24-1
size: .
D: .
CDR3: CATSDSGEATNEKLFF
DNA: TGTGCCACCAGTGATTCGGGGGAAGCAACTAATGAAAAACTGTTTTTT

J: TRBJ1-3
V: TRBV5-1
size: .
D: .
CDR3: CASSLAGGFYGNTIYF
DNA: TGCGCCAGCAGCTTGGCCGGGGGGTTTTACGGAAACACCATATATTTT

J: TRBJ1-1
V: TRBV29-1
size: few
D: TRBD1
CDR3: CSVGGSTGDQAFF
DNA: TGCAGCGTTGGGGGATCTACAGGGGATCAAGCTTTCTTT

J: TRBJ2-1
V: TRBV4-1
size: few
D: .
CDR3: CASSHPLLGRSYNEQFF
DNA: TGCGCCAGCAGCCACCCTCTACTAGGGAGATCCTACAATGAGCAGTTCTTC

J: TRBJ2-7
V: TRBV7-2
size: .
D: TRBD1
CDR3: CASSLVGDRRSYEQYF
DNA: TGTGCCAGCAGCTTAGTGGGGGACAGGCGCTCCTACGAGCAGTACTTC

J: TRBJ1-2
V: TRBV7-2
size: .
D: .
CDR3: CASSLARGEGYTF
DNA: TGTGCCAGCAGCTTAGCGCGGGGGGAGGGCTACACCTTC

J: TRBJ2-7
V: TRBV27
size: .
D: .
CDR3: CASSPSSGGLVYEQYF
DNA: TGTGCCAGCAGCCCCTCCTCAGGGGGGCTTGTCTACGAGCAGTACTTC

J: TRBJ2-1
V: TRBV2
size: .
D: TRBD1
CDR3: CASRTGVGDEQFF
DNA: TGTGCCAGCAGGACAGGGGTCGGCGATGAGCAGTTCTTC

J: TRBJ1-2
V: TRBV2
size: .
D: TRBD1
CDR3: CASTLKKTGPTNYGYTF
DNA: TGTGCCAGCACCCTAAAAAAGACAGGGCCTACTAACTATGGCTACACCTTC

J: TRBJ2-7
V: TRBV18
size: once
D: .
CDR3: CASSPGLLTYEQYF
DNA: TGTGCCAGCTCCCCAGGACTACTGACCTACGAGCAGTACTTC

J: TRBJ2-2
V: TRBV6-5
size: few
D: TRBD1
CDR3: CASRSRDRNTGELFF
DNA: TGTGCCAGCAGGTCCCGGGACAGGAACACCGGGGAGCTGTTTTTT

J: TRBJ2-3
V: TRBV3-1/TRBV3-2
size: .
D: .
CDR3: CASSTITDWMGTDTQYF
DNA: TGTGCCAGCAGCACGATTACGGACTGGATGGGAACAGATACGCAGTATTTT

J: TRBJ1-4
V: TRBV5-6
size: .
D: .
CDR3: CASSLPGVHEKLFF
DNA: TGTGCCAGCAGCTTGCCAGGGGTTCATGAAAAACTGTTTTTT

J: TRBJ1-1
V: TRBV5-1
size: .
D: TRBD1
CDR3: CASSTGQDSAEAFF
DNA: TGCGCCAGCAGCACCGGACAGGATTCCGCTGAAGCTTTCTTT

J: TRBJ2-1
V: TRBV6-5
size: .
D: .
CDR3: CASDRGESEFF
DNA: TGTGCCAGCGATCGTGGAGAGTCCGAGTTCTTC

J: TRBJ2-5
V: TRBV18
size: once
D: .
CDR3: CASSADRRETQYF
DNA: TGTGCCAGCTCAGCGGACAGACGAGAGACCCAGTACTTC

J: TRBJ2-5
V: TRBV7-2
size: .
D: TRBD2
CDR3: CASSLTSGFSETQYF
DNA: TGTGCCAGCAGCTTAACTAGCGGGTTCTCTGAGACCCAGTACTTC

J: TRBJ1-2
V: TRBV11-2
size: .
D: .
CDR3: CASSLGSFQELSYGYTF
DNA: TGTGCCAGCAGCTTAGGGTCATTCCAGGAACTCAGCTATGGCTACACCTTC

J: TRBJ2-1
V: TRBV24-1
size: .
D: .
CDR3: CATSGSDEQFF
DNA: TGTGCCACCAGTGGGTCGGATGAGCAGTTCTTC

J: TRBJ1-6
V: TRBV10-3
size: .
D: TRBD1
CDR3: CAIAQGGSPLHF
DNA: TGTGCCATCGCTCAGGGGGGATCACCCCTCCACTTT

J: TRBJ1-2
V: TRBV14
size: .
D: .
CDR3: CASSQVFQRSPYGYTF
DNA: TGTGCCAGCAGCCAAGTCTTTCAGCGTTCGCCTTATGGCTACACCTTC